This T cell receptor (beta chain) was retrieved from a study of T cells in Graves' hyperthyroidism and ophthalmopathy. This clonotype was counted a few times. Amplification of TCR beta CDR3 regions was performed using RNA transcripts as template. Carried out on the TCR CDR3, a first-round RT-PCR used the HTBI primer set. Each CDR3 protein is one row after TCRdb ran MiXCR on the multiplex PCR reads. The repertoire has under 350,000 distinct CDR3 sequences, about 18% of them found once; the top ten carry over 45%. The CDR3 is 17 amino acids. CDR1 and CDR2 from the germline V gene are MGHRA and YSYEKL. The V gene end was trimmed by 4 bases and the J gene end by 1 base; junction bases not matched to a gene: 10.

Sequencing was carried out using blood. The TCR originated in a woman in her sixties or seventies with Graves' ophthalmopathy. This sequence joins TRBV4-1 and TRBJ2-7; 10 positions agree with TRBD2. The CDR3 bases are TGCGCCAGCAGCCGCCTTTCCGGGACTAGCGAATCCTACGAGCAGTACTTC. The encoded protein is CASSRLSGTSESYEQYF.